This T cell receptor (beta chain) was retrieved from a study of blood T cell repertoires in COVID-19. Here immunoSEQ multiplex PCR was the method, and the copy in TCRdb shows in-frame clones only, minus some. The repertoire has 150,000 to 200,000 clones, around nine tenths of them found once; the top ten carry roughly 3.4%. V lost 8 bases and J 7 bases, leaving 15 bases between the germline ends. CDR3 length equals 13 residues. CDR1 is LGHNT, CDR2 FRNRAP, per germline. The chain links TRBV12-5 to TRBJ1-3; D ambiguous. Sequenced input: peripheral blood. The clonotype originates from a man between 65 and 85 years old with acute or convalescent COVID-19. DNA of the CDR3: TGTGCTAGTTTAAGGATGAGGAGTAACACCATATATTTT. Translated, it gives CASLRMRSNTIYF. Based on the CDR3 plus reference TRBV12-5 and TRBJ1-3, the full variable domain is DARVTQTPRHKVTEMGQEVTMRCQPILGHNTVFWYRQTMMQGLELLAYFRNRAPLDDSGMPKDRFSAEMPDATLATLKIQPSEPRDSAVYFCASLRMRSNTIYFGEGSWLTVV.